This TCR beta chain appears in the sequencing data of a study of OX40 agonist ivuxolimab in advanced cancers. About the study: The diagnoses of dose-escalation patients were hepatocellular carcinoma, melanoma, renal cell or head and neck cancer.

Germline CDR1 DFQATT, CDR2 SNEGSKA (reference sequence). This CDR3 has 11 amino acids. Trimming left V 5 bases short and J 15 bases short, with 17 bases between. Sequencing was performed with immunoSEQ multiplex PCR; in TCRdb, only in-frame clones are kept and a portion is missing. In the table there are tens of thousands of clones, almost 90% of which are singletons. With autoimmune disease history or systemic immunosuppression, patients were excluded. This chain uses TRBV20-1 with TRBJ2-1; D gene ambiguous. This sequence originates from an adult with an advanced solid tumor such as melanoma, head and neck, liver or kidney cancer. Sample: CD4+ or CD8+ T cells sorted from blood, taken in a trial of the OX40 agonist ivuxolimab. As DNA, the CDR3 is TGCAGTGCTTTCCTGGACCCCGCTCCGTTCTTC. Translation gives CSAFLDPAPFF.